Below, 4 T cell receptor beta chains from the same sample are listed, as sequenced in a study of neurological immune-mediated disorders. TCRdb itself ran the 5' RACE reads through MiXCR, one entry per CDR3 protein. Among tens of thousands of distinct CDR3 sequences listed, roughly 5.6% were seen once. Specimen: PBMCs. The receptors were sampled from a human donor with multiple sclerosis. The donor label of this sample is uncertain.

This clonotype showed up many times. The gene calls are TRBV20-1 and TRBJ1-2, with 8 bases fitting TRBD1. In germline, CDR1 is DFQATT, CDR2 SNEGSKA (reference sequence). There are 14 residues in the CDR3. V gave up 1 base and J gave up 8 bases; unmatched junction bases: 9. The CDR3, as DNA: TGCAGTGCTAGAGCCGGACAGGGCTTTTACGGCTACACCTTC. This gives the protein CSARAGQGFYGYTF.

The sample holds many counts of this clonotype. The V call is TRBV7-7, the J call TRBJ1-3; D is unclear. Between the trimmed V and J ends, which lost 1 base and 1 base, there was a span of 8 bases. Germline V gives CDR1 SSHAT, CDR2 FNYEAQ (reference sequence). The CDR3 has 15 residues. CDR3 in amino acids: CASSLDSGSGNTIYF. DNA for the CDR3: TGTGCCAGCAGCTTAGATTCCGGGTCTGGAAACACCATATATTTT.

There are many counts of this clonotype. The V call is TRBV20-1, the J call TRBJ1-4; TRBD1 matches at 8 bases. Germline CDR1 and CDR2: DFQATT and SNEGSKA (reference sequence). V dropped 4 bases and J dropped 3; count of bases not matched to a gene: 4. The CDR3 is 14 amino acids. CDR3: CSAIGQGSNEKLFF. The CDR3 DNA is TGCAGTGCTATCGGACAGGGCTCTAATGAAAAACTGTTTTTT.

This clonotype occurred many times. This chain uses TRBV20-1 with TRBJ1-2; the match to TRBD1 covers 7 bases. CDR1 is DFQATT, CDR2 SNEGSKA, per germline (reference sequence). Germline trimming cut 0 bases from V and 5 bases from J; bases unmatched to any gene: 3. The CDR3 consists of 13 residues. For the CDR3, the DNA is TGCAGTGCTAGAGAGGGGACAGCTTATGGCTACACCTTC. Protein sequence: CSAREGTAYGYTF.